These 16 T cell receptor beta chains were all obtained from the same sample, sequenced in a study of memory B cells and T cells in multiple sclerosis. Sequencing used immunoSEQ multiplex PCR; TCRdb keeps in-frame clones, though not all of them. Of 9,500 to 15,000 clones in the sample, around four fifths were seen once. The antigens of these receptors remain unknown. Separate sequencing covered autoproliferating (CFSE-dim) and non-proliferating (CFSE-high) T cells from stimulus-free culture. Pooled replicate wells came from 50 million to 60 million CFSE-labeled PBMCs cultured 7 days without stimulus. The sequenced sample was PBMCs from blood kept in culture. Every receptor here comes from a human donor with multiple sclerosis.

The rearrangement links TRBV5-4 to TRBJ2-7, with D possibly matching TRBD1 (7 bases). The CDR3 consists of 14 residues. Germline CDR1 is SGHNT and CDR2 is YYREEE (reference sequence). V gave up 2 bases and J gave up 2 bases, with 11 bases separating them. CDR3 DNA: TGTGCCAGCAGCTTCGGCGGGACAGCCTACGAGCAGTACTTC. It is translated as CASSFGGTAYEQYF. The complete variable domain, with remaining parts taken from reference TRBV5-4 and TRBJ2-7, reads ETGVTQSPTHLIKTRGQQVTLRCSSQSGHNTVSWYQQALGQGPQFIFQYYREEENGRGNFPPRFSGLQFPNYSSELNVNALELDDSALYLCASSFGGTAYEQYFGPGTRLTVT.

The V gene is TRBV7-4, the J gene TRBJ2-6; D remains ambiguous. V dropped 4 bases and J dropped 5 bases, with 24 bases sitting between them. The CDR3 extends over 19 amino acids. Germline CDR1 is SGHVT and CDR2 is SQSDAQ. The CDR3 loop is CASSCCGSAAQSRANVLTF. Written as DNA, the CDR3 is TGTGCCAGCAGCTGTTGCGGTTCAGCTGCACAAAGTCGGGCCAACGTCCTGACTTTC. Full variable domain (missing parts from reference TRBV7-4 and TRBJ2-6): GAGVSQSPRYKVAKRGRDVALRCDSISGHVTLYWYRQTLGQGSEVLTYSQSDAQRDKSGRPSGRFSAERPERSVSTLKIQRTEQGDSAVYLCASSCCGSAAQSRANVLTFGAGSRLTVL.

The gene calls are TRBV29-1 and TRBJ2-7, with D uncertain. V was shortened by 6 bases and J by 6 bases, with 9 bases between the two germline ends. CDR1 is SQVTM and CDR2 is ANQGSEA in the germline V gene. The CDR3 consists of 10 residues. CDR3 amino acids: CSVLNIEQYF. The CDR3, as DNA: TGCAGCGTACTAAATATCGAGCAGTACTTC.

The V and J genes are TRBV13 and TRBJ1-5, with no clear D. From germline, CDR1 is PRHDT and CDR2 FYEKMQ (reference sequence). With 0 bases removed from V and 0 bases from J, the gap between germline ends came to 3 bases. CDR3 length: 14 amino acids. DNA of the CDR3: TGTGCCAGCAGCTTAGGGCCTAGCAATCAGCCCCAGCATTTT. Protein product: CASSLGPSNQPQHF.

The rearrangement joins TRBV5-6 to TRBJ2-3; TRBD1 matches 7 bases. CDR1 is SGHDT, CDR2 YYEEEE, per germline. V dropped 3 bases and J dropped 1; count of bases not matched to a gene: 11. The CDR3 has 17 amino acids. The CDR3 loop reads CASSSEQGWERTDTQYF. DNA for the CDR3: TGTGCCAGCAGCTCGGAACAGGGGTGGGAACGCACAGATACGCAGTATTTT.

The chain joins TRBV29-1 to TRBJ2-7; 9 bases agree with TRBD1. The CDR3 runs 15 residues. The V gene's germline CDR1 is SQVTM and CDR2 ANQGSEA. With V trimmed by 6 bases and J by 1 base, 10 bases remained unmatched. CDR3 amino acids: CSVIPGTGLSYEQYF. The CDR3 DNA follows: TGCAGCGTGATACCGGGGACAGGGCTTTCCTACGAGCAGTACTTC.

This clone was detected once. The chain carries TRBV11-2 and TRBJ2-1; 7 bases are a match to TRBD2. Germline V gene lookup returns CDR1 SGHAT and CDR2 FQNNGV. J lost 11 bases, V lost 5 bases, and 6 bases had no gene match. The CDR3 covers 12 residues. The CDR3 sequence is CASSLAGGKQFF. The CDR3, as DNA: TGTGCCAGCAGCCTAGCCGGGGGGAAGCAGTTCTTC.

In its sample, this clone was seen once. V and J are TRBV9 and TRBJ2-1; 7 nucleotides align to TRBD2. The CDR3 contains 17 residues. The germline V gene encodes CDR1 SGDLS and CDR2 YYNGEE. Trimming took 0 bases from V and 0 from J; bases not matched to a gene: 6. The CDR3 protein is CASSVVSSGLSYNEQFF. The CDR3, as DNA: TGTGCCAGCAGCGTAGTCAGTAGCGGGCTCTCCTACAATGAGCAGTTCTTC.

The chain has TRBV10-3 and TRBJ1-1, with TRBD1 matching over 7 bases. Germline CDR1 reads ENHRY; CDR2 reads SYGVKD. The CDR3 extends over 15 amino acids. The V and J ends lost 2 bases and 3 bases, in that order; junction bases with no gene match: 6. This CDR3 is CAISEGRGRHTEAFF. The CDR3 DNA follows: TGTGCCATCAGTGAGGGCAGGGGGAGGCACACTGAAGCTTTCTTT.

The chain's CDR3 is CASSYDGETYEQYF. The CDR3, as DNA: TGTGCCAGCAGCTACGACGGGGAGACCTACGAGCAGTACTTC. The chain recombines TRBV28 with TRBJ2-7; possibly TRBD2 for D (5 bases). Trimming cost V 6 bases and J 2 bases, with 14 bases left between them. The V gene's germline CDR1 is MDHEN and CDR2 SYDVKM. The CDR3 extends over 14 amino acids.

V gene TRBV6-1 combines with J gene TRBJ1-1; D call uncertain. CDR3 size: 15 residues. Germline V lookup: CDR1 MNHNS, CDR2 SASEGT. The V end lost 1 base, the J end lost 3 bases, and 12 bases lay between the germline ends. CDR3 in amino acids: CASSEGLREDTEAFF. DNA of the CDR3: TGTGCCAGCAGTGAAGGGTTGAGGGAGGACACTGAAGCTTTCTTT.

This chain joins TRBV14 and TRBJ1-1; D unresolved. Trimming removed 4 bases at V and 0 bases at J, with 12 bases between. Germline loops: CDR1 SGHDN, CDR2 FVKESK. The CDR3 totals 15 residues. CDR3: CASSPPGMLNTEAFF. CDR3 nucleotide sequence: TGTGCCAGCAGCCCGCCAGGAATGTTGAACACTGAAGCTTTCTTT. Filled out from reference TRBV14 and TRBJ1-1, the complete variable domain reads EAGVTQFPSHSVIEKGQTVTLRCDPISGHDNLYWYRRVMGKEIKFLLHFVKESKQDESGMPNNRFLAERTGGTYSTLKVQPAELEDSGVYFCASSPPGMLNTEAFFGQGTRLTVV.

This clone came up once. The chain couples TRBV27 to TRBJ1-1; 7 nucleotides align to TRBD1. This CDR3 contains 16 residues. V shed 3 bases, J shed 4 bases, and the junction held 11 bases outside the gene matches. The V gene's germline CDR1 is MNHEY and CDR2 SMNVEV (reference sequence). CDR3 residues: CASSLGAGQGGTEAFF. The CDR3 DNA reads as TGTGCCAGCAGTTTGGGAGCTGGGCAGGGGGGCACTGAAGCTTTCTTT.

This chain uses TRBV9 with TRBJ2-5; D gene unclear. This CDR3 region has 18 residues. Germline CDR1 SGDLS, CDR2 YYNGEE. V lost 0 bases to trimming and J lost 6 bases, with 24 bases between them. The CDR3 sequence is CASSVAHQGMGGMQTQYF. The CDR3 DNA follows: TGTGCCAGCAGCGTAGCCCACCAAGGTATGGGTGGGATGCAGACCCAGTACTTC.

This clone was seen only once. This chain links TRBV7-2 with TRBJ2-5, with unresolved D. The assigned J gene may be wrong: the sequence end matches TRBJ2-7 better. CDR1 is SGHTA, CDR2 FQGNSA, per germline. The CDR3 covers 16 residues. The CDR3 coding sequence is TGTGCCAGCAGCTTAGCGGGTGGAGACTGGGGCTACGAGCAGTACTTC. Its protein is CASSLAGGDWGYEQYF.

About this clone: The junction and the germline gene differ at one end; a read error may be behind it. The rearrangement links TRBV9 to TRBJ2-1; weak D call: TRBD1 (5 bases). The CDR3 runs to 18 residues. Germline CDR1 is SGDLS and CDR2 is YYNGEE. The CDR3 DNA follows: TGTGCCAGCAGCGGCAACGATAGACAGCTCCGAATCTACAAGGAGCAGTTCTTC. It translates to CASSGNDRQLRIYKEQFF.